This is a list of T cell receptor beta chains from one sample in a study of response to subunit inactivated influenza vaccine. MiXCR, run by TCRdb on the RT-PCR reads, gives a single entry per CDR3 protein. Among approximately 200,000 distinct CDR3 sequences listed, 13% to 15% were seen once. The sample here was CD8+ T cells sorted from PBMCs, taken around 5 days after vaccination. The receptors here all came from a man between 45 and 60 years old who received an inactivated influenza vaccine. Both conserved end residues are part of each CDR3. Each record gives: J gene, clone size, D gene, V gene, CDR3 DNA, CDR3 protein. A D gene is named only where the DNA matches it firmly. Only part of the rows carry a size: once, few, many, or a class if the clone is expanded.

J: TRBJ2-3
size: .
D: .
V: TRBV20-1
DNA: TGCAGTGCTAGAGACCCTAGGGAGGCGCGCCCTGGGGAGACGCAGTATTTT
CDR3: CSARDPREARPGETQYF

J: TRBJ2-3
size: .
D: TRBD2
V: TRBV29-1
DNA: TGCAGCGTTCGACTATTTAGCGGGAGCGAGGCAGATACGCAGTATTTT
CDR3: CSVRLFSGSEADTQYF

J: TRBJ2-7
size: few
D: TRBD2
V: TRBV12-3/TRBV12-4
DNA: TGTGCCAGCAGTTTCGGACTAGACTACGAGCAGTACTTC
CDR3: CASSFGLDYEQYF

J: TRBJ1-2
size: .
D: TRBD1
V: TRBV7-9
DNA: TGTGCCAGCAGCTCCCGTGCAGGGGGTTATGGCTACACCTTC
CDR3: CASSSRAGGYGYTF

J: TRBJ2-5
size: few
D: TRBD1
V: TRBV29-1
DNA: TGCAGCGTTGAAGATTCGGGAAGGCAGGGGGCATGGGAGACCCAGTACTTC
CDR3: CSVEDSGRQGAWETQYF

J: TRBJ1-2
size: .
D: .
V: TRBV10-3
DNA: TGTGCCATCAGTGATTCGGGGAACTATGGCTACACCTTC
CDR3: CAISDSGNYGYTF

J: TRBJ2-1
size: few
D: .
V: TRBV20-1
DNA: TGCAGTGCTAGAGATCCCCATCGCGGCCCTACCTACAATGAGCAGTTCTTC
CDR3: CSARDPHRGPTYNEQFF

J: TRBJ2-3
size: .
D: .
V: TRBV3-1
DNA: TGTGCCAGCAGCCAGGACCCAAGAACAGATACGCAGTATTTT
CDR3: CASSQDPRTDTQYF

J: TRBJ2-3
size: .
D: .
V: TRBV15
DNA: TGTGCCACCAGCAGAGAACGATCCGGGATTGGCACAGATACGCAGTATTTT
CDR3: CATSRERSGIGTDTQYF

J: TRBJ2-7
size: .
D: TRBD1
V: TRBV9
DNA: TGTGCCAGCAGCGCTACCGGGACAGGCACCTACGAGCAGTACTTC
CDR3: CASSATGTGTYEQYF

J: TRBJ2-2
size: few
D: .
V: TRBV28
DNA: TGTGCCAGCAGTTTTACAACACCGGCGAACACCGGGGAGCTGTTTTTT
CDR3: CASSFTTPANTGELFF

J: TRBJ2-1
size: many
D: TRBD1
V: TRBV12-3/TRBV12-4
DNA: TGTGCCAGCAACGAACCGGGACAGGGGACCAATGAGCAGTTCTTC
CDR3: CASNEPGQGTNEQFF

J: TRBJ2-7
size: .
D: .
V: TRBV7-9
DNA: TGTGCCAGCAGCGCCCCGATACGGGGTGGCTCCTACGAGCAGTACTTC
CDR3: CASSAPIRGGSYEQYF

J: TRBJ2-3
size: few
D: TRBD2
V: TRBV9
DNA: TGTGCCAGCAGCGAGGGGACTACTAGCACAGATACGCAGTATTTT
CDR3: CASSEGTTSTDTQYF

J: TRBJ2-7
size: .
D: TRBD2
V: TRBV4-2
DNA: TGTGCCAGCAGCCAATCGGACGGGGGGAAATACTTCTACGAGCAGTACTTC
CDR3: CASSQSDGGKYFYEQYF

J: TRBJ2-3
size: many
D: .
V: TRBV4-3
DNA: TGCGCCAGCAGCCAAGCCCATAGCGGAAGCACAGATACGCAGTATTTT
CDR3: CASSQAHSGSTDTQYF

J: TRBJ2-3
size: many
D: .
V: TRBV6-2/TRBV6-3
DNA: TGTGCCAGCTGTGGATCGGTGGAGGCAGATACGCAGTATTTT
CDR3: CASCGSVEADTQYF

J: TRBJ2-7
size: .
D: TRBD2
V: TRBV20-1
DNA: TGCAGTGCAAGAGCATGGGATAGCGGGACCAAAAGGGTATACGAGCAGTACTTC
CDR3: CSARAWDSGTKRVYEQYF

J: TRBJ1-2
size: few
D: .
V: TRBV7-9
DNA: TGTGCCAGCAGCTTAGCTGAGATCTATGGCTACACCTTC
CDR3: CASSLAEIYGYTF

J: TRBJ2-1
size: few
D: TRBD2
V: TRBV20-1
DNA: TGCAGTGCTAGAGATGGGCGGGGGGCCATCTACAATGAGCAGTTCTTC
CDR3: CSARDGRGAIYNEQFF

J: TRBJ2-1
size: few
D: .
V: TRBV15
DNA: TGTGCCACCAGCAGAGATCAACTGGGGACCAACAATGAGCAGTTCTTC
CDR3: CATSRDQLGTNNEQFF

J: TRBJ2-1
size: few
D: .
V: TRBV27
DNA: TGTGCCAGCAGTCGTTCTAGCTCCTACAATGAGCAGTTCTTC
CDR3: CASSRSSSYNEQFF

J: TRBJ2-2
size: many
D: TRBD1
V: TRBV4-3
DNA: TGCGCCAGCAGCCAAGATGGTGGACAGGGAAGGGCCGGGGAGCTGTTTTTT
CDR3: CASSQDGGQGRAGELFF

J: TRBJ2-5
size: .
D: .
V: TRBV6-5
DNA: TGTGCCAGCAGTTACCGGGACGGACAAGAGACCCAGTACTTC
CDR3: CASSYRDGQETQYF

J: TRBJ1-6
size: few
D: .
V: TRBV12-3/TRBV12-4
DNA: TGTGCCAGCAGTCAGACATATACTAATTCACCCCTCCACTTT
CDR3: CASSQTYTNSPLHF

J: TRBJ2-2
size: .
D: .
V: TRBV2
DNA: TGTGCCAGCAGTGATCTACAGAAGGGCAACACCGGGGAGCTGTTTTTT
CDR3: CASSDLQKGNTGELFF

J: TRBJ1-1
size: .
D: .
V: TRBV13
DNA: TGTGCCAGCAGCCCCAAGGGTGGCGAAGCTTTCTTT
CDR3: CASSPKGGEAFF

J: TRBJ2-3
size: .
D: TRBD2
V: TRBV11-2
DNA: TGTGCCAGCAGCTCCGGACTAGCGGGGGGCCCCACCACAGATACGCAGTATTTT
CDR3: CASSSGLAGGPTTDTQYF

J: TRBJ2-4
size: few
D: .
V: TRBV21-1
DNA: TGTGCCAGCAGCAAAACCCGGGACAGGGGAGCCAAAAACATTCAGTACTTC
CDR3: CASSKTRDRGAKNIQYF

J: TRBJ2-7
size: .
D: .
V: TRBV12-3/TRBV12-4
DNA: TGTGCCAGCAGTTTATCGCTGACTGGTGCTCTCTACGAGCAGTACTTC
CDR3: CASSLSLTGALYEQYF

J: TRBJ1-2
size: many
D: TRBD1
V: TRBV7-9
DNA: TGTGCCAGCAGCGAACAGGGGGCGCGGAATGGCTACACCTTC
CDR3: CASSEQGARNGYTF

J: TRBJ2-7
size: many
D: .
V: TRBV28
DNA: TGTGCCAGCAGTTTAGGCCCCCGAAGGTATATATACGAGCAGTACTTC
CDR3: CASSLGPRRYIYEQYF

J: TRBJ2-3
size: .
D: TRBD2
V: TRBV28
DNA: TGTGCCAGCAGCCCCCGGCACTCAAAACTAGCGGGAGTTGAGGATACGCAGTATTTT
CDR3: CASSPRHSKLAGVEDTQYF

J: TRBJ2-7
size: .
D: .
V: TRBV13
DNA: TGTGCCAGCAGCTTACGGCAGGCTGAGGACTACGAGCAGTACTTC
CDR3: CASSLRQAEDYEQYF

J: TRBJ1-1
size: .
D: .
V: TRBV28
DNA: TGTGCCAGCAGTTATGGCAGGGTTGGGCACACTGAAGCTTTCTTT
CDR3: CASSYGRVGHTEAFF

J: TRBJ2-7
size: few
D: TRBD1
V: TRBV15
DNA: TGTGCCACCAGCAGTTTTGTGACGGACAGGAAGTACGAGCAGTACTTC
CDR3: CATSSFVTDRKYEQYF

J: TRBJ2-3
size: few
D: TRBD2
V: TRBV7-6
DNA: TGTGCCAGCAGCTTCTTAAGCGGGGATGGGGGCACAGATACGCAGTATTTT
CDR3: CASSFLSGDGGTDTQYF

J: TRBJ1-1
size: .
D: TRBD1
V: TRBV20-1
DNA: TGCAGTGCTGAGGACAGGATGAACACTGAAGCTTTCTTT
CDR3: CSAEDRMNTEAFF

J: TRBJ2-7
size: few
D: .
V: TRBV20-1
DNA: TGCAGTGCCGCCGGGACTCCTTACACCTACGAGCAGTACTTC
CDR3: CSAAGTPYTYEQYF

J: TRBJ1-3
size: few
D: .
V: TRBV4-3
DNA: TGCGCCAGCAGCCAAGATCGTGGGAACTCTGGAAACACCATATATTTT
CDR3: CASSQDRGNSGNTIYF

J: TRBJ1-1
size: few
D: .
V: TRBV6-2/TRBV6-3
DNA: TGTGCCAGCAGTTACTCGACTGGGGAGGACACTGAAGCTTTCTTT
CDR3: CASSYSTGEDTEAFF

J: TRBJ2-1
size: many
D: .
V: TRBV2
DNA: TGTGCCAGCCGGGACTTCGACTACAATGAGCAGTTCTTC
CDR3: CASRDFDYNEQFF

J: TRBJ2-1
size: few
D: .
V: TRBV6-2/TRBV6-3
DNA: TGTGCCAGCAGACGGCCGAATTCCCGGGGCAAACAGGGAGGCTTCAATGAGCAGTTCTTC
CDR3: CASRRPNSRGKQGGFNEQFF

J: TRBJ2-4
size: .
D: TRBD1
V: TRBV28
DNA: TGTGCCAGCAGCAAGACAGGGCCTATCAAAAACATTCAGTACTTC
CDR3: CASSKTGPIKNIQYF

J: TRBJ2-7
size: .
D: TRBD2
V: TRBV7-9
DNA: TGTGCCAGCAGCCCCGGGGGGGCTCCCCTCGAGCAGTACTTC
CDR3: CASSPGGAPLEQYF

J: TRBJ1-4
size: .
D: .
V: TRBV5-1
DNA: TGCGCCAGCAGCTTTCTGGGGCATAATGAAAAACTGTTTTTT
CDR3: CASSFLGHNEKLFF

J: TRBJ2-7
size: .
D: .
V: TRBV6-1
DNA: TGTGCCAGCAGTGAAGCAGTAGGGTTGGTTCCCTACGAGCAGTACTTC
CDR3: CASSEAVGLVPYEQYF

J: TRBJ2-1
size: few
D: .
V: TRBV5-6
DNA: TGTGCCAGCAGCTTGGTGGGTAACGATGAGCAGTTCTTC
CDR3: CASSLVGNDEQFF

J: TRBJ2-3
size: few
D: .
V: TRBV6-1
DNA: TGTGCCAGCAGTGCGATCGGGGGAACCACAGATACGCAGTATTTT
CDR3: CASSAIGGTTDTQYF

J: TRBJ2-1
size: .
D: TRBD1
V: TRBV29-1
DNA: TGCAGCGTTGAAGGCTGGACAGGCCTCGGGGATGAGCAGTTCTTC
CDR3: CSVEGWTGLGDEQFF

J: TRBJ2-7
size: few
D: .
V: TRBV10-3
DNA: TGTGCCATCAGTGAGTCGAGGCCCTACGAGCAGTACTTC
CDR3: CAISESRPYEQYF

J: TRBJ2-7
size: few
D: .
V: TRBV25-1
DNA: TGTGCCAGCGGTGAGCACGAGCAGTACTTC
CDR3: CASGEHEQYF

J: TRBJ2-3
size: many
D: TRBD2
V: TRBV5-5
DNA: TGTGCCAGCAGCTGGCTGAGCGGGGGGGCGGATACGCAGTATTTT
CDR3: CASSWLSGGADTQYF

J: TRBJ2-2
size: .
D: TRBD1
V: TRBV29-1
DNA: TGCAGCGTTGAAGAGACAGGGGGCGACACCGGGGAGCTGTTTTTT
CDR3: CSVEETGGDTGELFF

J: TRBJ2-7
size: few
D: TRBD1
V: TRBV11-2
DNA: TGTGCCAGCAGCTTAGATTGGGACAGAGTATACGAGCAGTACTTC
CDR3: CASSLDWDRVYEQYF

J: TRBJ2-1
size: many
D: TRBD2
V: TRBV6-6
DNA: TGTGCCAGCAGTTACTCGGGGAGGGGTGAGCAGTTCTTC
CDR3: CASSYSGRGEQFF

J: TRBJ2-5
size: few
D: .
V: TRBV7-9
DNA: TGTGCCAGCAGCTTAGGCCCCCCAGAGACCCAGTACTTC
CDR3: CASSLGPPETQYF

J: TRBJ2-1
size: .
D: .
V: TRBV27
DNA: TGTGCCAGCAGTTTAGTCTCCTTTGGGTCGCTGAATGAGCAGTTCTTC
CDR3: CASSLVSFGSLNEQFF

J: TRBJ2-1
size: .
D: .
V: TRBV20-1
DNA: TGCAGTGCTAGGGAGGTCCCGTCCCCTAACAATGAGCAGTTCTTC
CDR3: CSAREVPSPNNEQFF

J: TRBJ2-7
size: .
D: .
V: TRBV7-9
DNA: TGTGCCAGCAGCGTAGAACCCGGGACCTCCTACGAGCAGTACTTC
CDR3: CASSVEPGTSYEQYF